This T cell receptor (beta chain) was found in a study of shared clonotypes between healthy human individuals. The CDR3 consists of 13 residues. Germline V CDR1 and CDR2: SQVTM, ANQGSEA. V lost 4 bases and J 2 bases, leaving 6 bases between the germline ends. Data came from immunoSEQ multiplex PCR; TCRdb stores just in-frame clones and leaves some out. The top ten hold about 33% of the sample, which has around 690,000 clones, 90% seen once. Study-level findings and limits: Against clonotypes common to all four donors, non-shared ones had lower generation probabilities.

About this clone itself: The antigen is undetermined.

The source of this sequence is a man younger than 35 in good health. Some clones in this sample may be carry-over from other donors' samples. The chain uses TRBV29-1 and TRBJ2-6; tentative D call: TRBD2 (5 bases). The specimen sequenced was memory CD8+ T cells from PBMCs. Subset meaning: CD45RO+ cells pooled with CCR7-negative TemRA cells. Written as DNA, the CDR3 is TGCAGCGTTGCCGGGGCTGGGGCCAACGTCCTGACTTTC. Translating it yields CSVAGAGANVLTF. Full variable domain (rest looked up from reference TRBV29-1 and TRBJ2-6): SAVISQKPSRDICQRGTSLTIQCQVDSQVTMMFWYRQQPGQSLTLIATANQGSEATYESGFVIDKFPISRPNLTFSTLTVSNMSPEDSSIYLCSVAGAGANVLTFGAGSRLTVL.